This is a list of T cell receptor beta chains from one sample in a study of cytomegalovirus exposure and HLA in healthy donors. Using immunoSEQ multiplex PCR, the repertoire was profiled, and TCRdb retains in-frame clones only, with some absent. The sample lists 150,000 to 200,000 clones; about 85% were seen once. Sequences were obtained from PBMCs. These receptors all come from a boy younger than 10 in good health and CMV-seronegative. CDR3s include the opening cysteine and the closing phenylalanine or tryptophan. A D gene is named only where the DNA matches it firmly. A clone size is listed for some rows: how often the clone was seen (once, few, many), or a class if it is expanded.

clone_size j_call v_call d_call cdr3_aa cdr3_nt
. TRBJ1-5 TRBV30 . CAWSVSRGGVSQPQHF TGTGCCTGGAGTGTCTCGAGAGGGGGAGTCAGTCAGCCCCAGCATTTT
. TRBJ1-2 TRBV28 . CASTWGAGGGYTF TGTGCCAGCACTTGGGGCGCGGGGGGTGGCTACACCTTC
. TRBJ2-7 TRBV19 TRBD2 CASSIDPSSGRFEQYF TGTGCCAGTAGTATAGACCCTAGTAGCGGGAGATTCGAGCAGTACTTC
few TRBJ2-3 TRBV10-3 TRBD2 CAIVATSGGPFTDTQYF TGTGCCATCGTTGCGACTAGCGGGGGGCCATTCACAGATACGCAGTATTTT
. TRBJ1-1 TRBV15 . CATSRDPLTQGIRTEAFF TGTGCCACCAGCAGAGATCCACTAACACAGGGTATTAGGACTGAAGCTTTCTTT
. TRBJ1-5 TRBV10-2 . CASSESGADQPQHF TGCGCCAGCAGTGAGTCTGGGGCAGACCAGCCCCAGCATTTT
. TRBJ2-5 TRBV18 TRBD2 CASSRRTSETQYF TGTGCCAGCTCACGGAGGACTAGCGAGACCCAGTACTTC
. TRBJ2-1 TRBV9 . CASSPSVEQFF TGTGCCAGCAGCCCGAGTGTTGAGCAGTTCTTC
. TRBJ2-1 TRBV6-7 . CASSTLTEISYNEQFF TGTGCCAGCAGTACCCTGACAGAGATCTCCTACAATGAGCAGTTCTTC
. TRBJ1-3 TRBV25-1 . CASSAPGLTGNTIYF TGTGCCAGCAGTGCCCCGGGACTCACTGGAAACACCATATATTTT
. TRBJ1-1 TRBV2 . CASIDNKAFF TGTGCCAGCATAGATAATAAAGCTTTCTTT